The sequence of this T cell receptor beta chain was determined in a study of OX40 agonist ivuxolimab in advanced cancers. Only in-frame clones appear in the TCRdb table, and some are missing; sequencing was by immunoSEQ multiplex PCR. The sample lists some 44,000 clones, approximately 83% occurring once. From germline, CDR1 is MNHEY and CDR2 SMNVEV (reference sequence). This CDR3 comprises 13 residues. V lost 0 bases and J 1 base, leaving 4 bases between the germline ends. Note on this clone: Its specificity is unknown.

Study-wide results and limits: CD4+ and CD8+ blood T cells expanded clonally by week 6 at 0.1 to 3.0 mg/kg. Clonal expansion was among the lowest in partial responders at 0.1-3.0 mg/kg, especially CD8+.

Individuals having autoimmune disease history or systemic immunosuppression were not enrolled. J is TRBJ2-7 and V is TRBV27; no definite D call. The source of this sequence is an adult with an advanced solid tumor such as melanoma, head and neck, liver or kidney cancer. This material consisted of CD4+ or CD8+ T cells sorted from blood, taken in a trial of the OX40 agonist ivuxolimab. DNA of the CDR3: TGTGCCAGCAGTTTATCCGGATCCTACGAGCAGTACTTC. Translation gives CASSLSGSYEQYF.